The 17 T cell receptor beta chains given below trace back to one sample, sequenced in a study of control samples from healthy donors and cancer patients. Clones were read by immunoSEQ multiplex PCR, and TCRdb kept only the in-frame ones, dropping some. Here the sample spans 100,000 or so clones, roughly 83% being singletons. What was sequenced was blood. These receptors were obtained from a woman in her 30s in good health.

The gene calls are TRBV10-1 and TRBJ1-5; D is unresolved. CDR1 and CDR2 (germline): WNHNN, SYGVQD (reference sequence). V lost 2 bases and J 7 bases, leaving 9 bases between the germline ends. CDR3 length: 13 amino acids. In DNA, the CDR3 is TGCGCCAGCAGTGAGACAGCTGGACAGCCCCAGCATTTT. It translates to CASSETAGQPQHF.

The rearrangement links TRBV6-1 to TRBJ1-2; D ambiguous. Trimming shortened V by 2 bases and J by 7 bases, and 14 bases separated the two germline ends. The length of the CDR3 is 14 residues. Germline V lookup: CDR1 MNHNS, CDR2 SASEGT. The CDR3 region is CASSEWSRGSGYTF. The DNA of the CDR3 is TGTGCCAGCAGTGAATGGTCGCGAGGCAGTGGCTACACCTTC.

This chain uses TRBV11-2 with TRBJ2-1; 8 positions match TRBD2. The V gene end was trimmed by 3 bases and the J gene end by 4 bases; junction bases not matched to a gene: 5. The CDR3 contains 15 residues. The V gene's germline CDR1 is SGHAT and CDR2 FQNNGV. Written as DNA, the CDR3 is TGTGCCAGCAGCTTCGGGGGGGCGCGTTACAATGAGCAGTTCTTC. Its protein is CASSFGGARYNEQFF. The full variable domain, its missing parts supplied by reference TRBV11-2 and TRBJ2-1, is EAGVAQSPRYKIIEKRQSVAFWCNPISGHATLYWYQQILGQGPKLLIQFQNNGVVDDSQLPKDRFSAERLKGVDSTLKIQPAKLEDSAVYLCASSFGGARYNEQFFGPGTRLTVL.

There are a few counts of this clone. J is TRBJ1-2 and V is TRBV18; 8 positions match TRBD1. J was trimmed by 7 bases and V by 3 bases; bases with no gene match: 16. The CDR3 totals 17 residues. Germline assignment: CDR1 KGHSH and CDR2 LQKENI. CDR3 in DNA: TGTGCCAGCTCACCTTCTACGCCGCAGGGGGCGCGGACTGGCTACACCTTC. Translating gives CASSPSTPQGARTGYTF.

This clone was seen only a few times. This chain uses TRBV9 with TRBJ1-1; 9 bases agree with TRBD1. Germline V gives CDR1 SGDLS, CDR2 YYNGEE. V gave up 4 bases and J gave up 7 bases; unmatched junction bases: 23. This CDR3 is 19 amino acids long. CDR3 sequence reads: CASSLDRGGTTIMGVEAFF. CDR3 DNA: TGTGCCAGCAGCTTAGACAGGGGGGGAACCACTATCATGGGCGTTGAAGCTTTCTTT.

This chain uses TRBV2 with TRBJ1-3; 9 bases agree with TRBD1. The CDR3 spans 14 residues. Germline CDR1 is SNHLY and CDR2 is FYNNEI. With V trimmed by 8 bases and J by 3 bases, 5 bases remained unmatched. Here the CDR3 reads CASGGTGLGNTIYF. CDR3 sequence (DNA): TGTGCCAGCGGGGGGACAGGGCTTGGAAACACCATATATTTT.

The chain links TRBV27 to TRBJ2-1; D is ambiguous. Trimming left V 1 base short and J 7 bases short, with 5 bases between. Per germline, CDR1 MNHEY and CDR2 SMNVEV (reference sequence). This CDR3 region has 12 residues. DNA for the CDR3: TGTGCCAGCAGTTTATATGGGAATGAGCAGTTCTTC. It specifies CASSLYGNEQFF.

The CDR3, as DNA: TGTGCCAGCAGCCAAGGCAGGGGAGGCAATCAGCCCCAGCATTTT. Its protein product is CASSQGRGGNQPQHF. This chain links TRBV4-2 with TRBJ1-5; TRBD1 is a possible D gene (6 bases). The CDR3 extends over 15 amino acids. The V and J ends lost 1 base and 2 bases respectively, with 9 bases between them. In germline, CDR1 is LGHNA, CDR2 YNFKEQ.

CDR3 sequence (DNA): TGTGCCAGCTCACAGGCAGACTACGAGCAGTACTTC. This codes for CASSQADYEQYF. V and J are TRBV18 and TRBJ2-7; D gene unclear. Germline V gene lookup returns CDR1 KGHSH and CDR2 LQKENI. The germline V and J ends were trimmed by 4 bases and 3 bases, with 7 bases remaining between them. This CDR3 has 12 amino acids. Together with reference TRBV18 and TRBJ2-7, the CDR3 gives the full variable domain: NAGVMQNPRHLVRRRGQEARLRCSPMKGHSHVYWYRQLPEEGLKFMVYLQKENIIDESGMPKERFSAEFPKEGPSILRIQQVVRGDSAAYFCASSQADYEQYFGPGTRLTVT.

This clone came up a few times. The V gene is TRBV10-1, the J gene TRBJ1-2, with unresolved D. The CDR3 is 13 amino acids. V was clipped by 2 bases and J by 2 bases, with 6 bases between them. Germline CDR1 and CDR2: WNHNN and SYGVQD (reference sequence). This chain's CDR3 is CASSEGRNYGYTF. The CDR3 region has the DNA TGCGCCAGCAGTGAGGGCAGGAACTATGGCTACACCTTC.

This clone was seen only a few times. J is TRBJ2-7 and V is TRBV7-2; 7 nucleotides line up with TRBD1. The V gene end was trimmed by 1 base and the J gene end by 0 bases; junction bases not matched to a gene: 3. This CDR3 contains 15 residues. Germline V gene data show CDR1 as SGHTA and CDR2 as FQGNSA. The CDR3 loop reads CASSLVRDSSYEQYF. The CDR3 region has the DNA TGTGCCAGCAGCTTAGTACGGGACAGCTCCTACGAGCAGTACTTC.

This clone was seen only once. The V gene is TRBV5-4, the J gene TRBJ2-5, with 11 nucleotides matching TRBD2. Trimming took 4 bases from V and 1 from J; bases not matched to a gene: 6. The germline V gene has CDR1 SGHNT and CDR2 YYREEE (reference sequence). The CDR3 covers 16 residues. CDR3 nucleotide sequence: TGTGCCAGCAGCAGAGGGACTAGCGGCCCCCAAGAGACCCAGTACTTC. Translated: CASSRGTSGPQETQYF. The full variable domain, rest sourced from reference TRBV5-4 and TRBJ2-5, is ETGVTQSPTHLIKTRGQQVTLRCSSQSGHNTVSWYQQALGQGPQFIFQYYREEENGRGNFPPRFSGLQFPNYSSELNVNALELDDSALYLCASSRGTSGPQETQYFGPGTRLLVL.

The rearrangement joins TRBV2 to TRBJ1-1; D unresolved. V lost 0 bases, J lost 5 bases, and 7 bases lay in between. Germline CDR1 SNHLY, CDR2 FYNNEI. The CDR3 loop spans 13 amino acids. The CDR3 here is CASSEAGRTEAFF. The CDR3 DNA is TGTGCCAGCAGTGAAGCTGGAAGGACTGAAGCTTTCTTT.

The chain is built from TRBV30 and TRBJ2-5; D remains ambiguous. CDR3 length: 13 amino acids. Per the germline V gene, CDR1 is GTSNPN and CDR2 is SVGIG (reference sequence). The germline V and J ends were trimmed by 2 bases and 5 bases, with 12 bases remaining between them. CDR3 DNA: TGTGCCTGGAGTCGCCAAATGGGCGAGACCCAGTACTTC. This sequence encodes CAWSRQMGETQYF.

This chain links TRBV6-6 with TRBJ1-1; D might be TRBD1 (5 bases). Germline V gene data show CDR1 as MNHNY and CDR2 as SVGAGI (reference sequence). There are 15 residues in the CDR3. V dropped 0 bases and J dropped 0 bases, with 8 bases sitting between them. The CDR3 sequence is CASSYSQGMNTEAFF. In DNA, the CDR3 is TGTGCCAGCAGTTACTCCCAGGGAATGAACACTGAAGCTTTCTTT.

This clone was seen a handful of times. The genes are TRBV14 and TRBJ1-1, with D tentatively TRBD1 (5 bases). The CDR3 is 13 residues long. V dropped 4 bases and J dropped 8 bases, with 14 bases sitting between them. The germline V gene encodes CDR1 SGHDN and CDR2 FVKESK. The CDR3 DNA is TGTGCCAGCAGCCTGGTCGGGTCAGGGGAAGCTTTCTTT. The encoded protein is CASSLVGSGEAFF.

This rearrangement joins TRBV7-9 to TRBJ2-5; TRBD1 aligns across 9 bases. CDR1 SEHNR and CDR2 FQNEAQ come from the germline V gene (reference sequence). V lost 1 base, J lost 1 base, and 10 bases stayed unmatched. The CDR3 is made up of 18 amino acids. CDR3 bases: TGTGCCAGCAGCTTAGTTCTAACGGACAGGGGATCCCAAGAGACCCAGTACTTC. It codes for CASSLVLTDRGSQETQYF. Supplemented by reference TRBV7-9 and TRBJ2-5, the full variable domain reads DTGVSQNPRHKITKRGQNVTFRCDPISEHNRLYWYRQTLGQGPEFLTYFQNEAQLEKSRLLSDRFSAERPKGSFSTLEIQRTEQGDSAMYLCASSLVLTDRGSQETQYFGPGTRLLVL.